This is a list of T cell receptor beta chains from one sample in a study of T cell changes during pregnancy in multiple sclerosis. The table came from immunoSEQ multiplex PCR; TCRdb's copy has only in-frame clones and leaves some out. The sample holds some 22,000 clones, around 85% seen once. The sample in question was CD8+ T cells from peripheral blood mononuclear cells, obtained before pregnancy. The source of these receptors is a female donor with multiple sclerosis, enrolled in a pregnancy study. Both conserved end residues are part of each CDR3. A D gene is named only where the DNA matches it firmly. Size is stated for part of the rows, as once, few or many counts, or as a class when the clone is expanded.

size: -; V: TRBV28; D: TRBD1; J: TRBJ1-3; DNA: TGTGCCAGCAGTTCAATACCCGACAGGGGCTTTGGAAACACCATATATTTT; CDR3: CASSSIPDRGFGNTIYF
size: -; V: TRBV5-1; D: TRBD2; J: TRBJ2-1; DNA: TGCGCCAGCAGGTACGGACTAGCCGGCGGGAGGGATAATGAGCAGTTCTTC; CDR3: CASRYGLAGGRDNEQFF
size: -; V: TRBV5-6; D: -; J: TRBJ1-2; DNA: TGTGCCAGCAGCTTCGGATCCGGGTGGGTGGATGGCTACACCTTC; CDR3: CASSFGSGWVDGYTF
size: -; V: TRBV7-2; D: -; J: TRBJ1-2; DNA: TGTGCCAGCAGCTTAGCGCGGGTTAAATATGGCTACACCTTC; CDR3: CASSLARVKYGYTF
size: few; V: TRBV9; D: TRBD2; J: TRBJ2-3; DNA: TGTGCCAGCAGCGATATGACTAGCGGGAGGGCCGACGGCACAGATACGCAGTATTTT; CDR3: CASSDMTSGRADGTDTQYF
size: -; V: TRBV11-2; D: -; J: TRBJ2-1; DNA: TGTGCCAGCAGCGCTTGGAGTGGTTCGAGACTAGAGCAGTATGAGCAGTTCTTC; CDR3: CASSAWSGSRLEQYEQFF
size: -; V: TRBV19; D: TRBD1; J: TRBJ2-2; DNA: TGTGCCAGTAGCACAGGGGAACACGGGGAGCTGTTTTTT; CDR3: CASSTGEHGELFF
size: -; V: TRBV5-1; D: TRBD2; J: TRBJ2-1; DNA: TGCGCCAGCAGCCTCGGACTAGAATATGAGCAGTTCTTC; CDR3: CASSLGLEYEQFF
size: -; V: TRBV27; D: -; J: TRBJ1-2; DNA: TGTGCCAGCAGCTTGACTCGTACCCATGGCTACACCTTC; CDR3: CASSLTRTHGYTF
size: -; V: TRBV2; D: TRBD2; J: TRBJ2-7; DNA: TGTGCCAGCCCCAGGGTTGGGGTAGCGGGAGTCTACGAGCAGTACTTC; CDR3: CASPRVGVAGVYEQYF
size: once; V: TRBV6-6; D: TRBD2; J: TRBJ2-1; DNA: TGTGCCAGCAGTGACGGACTAGCGGGAGCCGATGAGCAGTTCTTC; CDR3: CASSDGLAGADEQFF
size: -; V: TRBV25-1; D: TRBD1; J: TRBJ1-2; DNA: TGTGCCAGCAGTCTCGGGACAGGGGGCTTGCGTGGCTACACCTTC; CDR3: CASSLGTGGLRGYTF
size: once; V: TRBV4-1; D: TRBD1; J: TRBJ1-4; DNA: TGCGCCAGCAGCCCAACCGGGACAGGGGATGAAAAACTGTTTTTT; CDR3: CASSPTGTGDEKLFF
size: -; V: TRBV7-3; D: -; J: TRBJ2-5; DNA: TGTGCCAGCAGCGGAGGGCCGCACGAGACCCAGTACTTC; CDR3: CASSGGPHETQYF
size: -; V: TRBV4-1; D: -; J: TRBJ1-1; DNA: TGCGCCAGCAGCCAAGATATTACAGGTAGTGAAGCTTTCTTT; CDR3: CASSQDITGSEAFF
size: -; V: TRBV4-1; D: -; J: TRBJ2-1; DNA: TGCGCCAGCAGCGAGTCCCGGAGCTCCTACAATGAGCAGTTCTTC; CDR3: CASSESRSSYNEQFF
size: -; V: TRBV9; D: -; J: TRBJ2-5; DNA: TGTGCCAGCAGCGTAGGGCTTCTGGCTAGCGTGGAGACCCAGTACTTC; CDR3: CASSVGLLASVETQYF
size: -; V: TRBV4-1; D: -; J: TRBJ1-4; DNA: TGCGCCAGCAGCCAAGAGGCAGGTGAAAAACTGTTTTTT; CDR3: CASSQEAGEKLFF
size: -; V: TRBV29-1; D: TRBD1; J: TRBJ2-3; DNA: TGCAGCGTTTTCGACAGGGGCCCGGCCCTCACAGATACGCAGTATTTT; CDR3: CSVFDRGPALTDTQYF
size: -; V: TRBV7-9; D: -; J: TRBJ1-1; DNA: TGTGCCAGCAGCTTAGGGACATACGGCACTGAAGCTTTCTTT; CDR3: CASSLGTYGTEAFF
size: large; V: TRBV27; D: TRBD1; J: TRBJ1-5; DNA: TGTGCCAGCAGTCCCTCGGACAGGGATGATCAGCCCCAGCATTTT; CDR3: CASSPSDRDDQPQHF
size: once; V: TRBV28; D: TRBD2; J: TRBJ2-7; DNA: TGTGCCAGCAGTTCCAAGCGGGACCCTCCCGGCGAGCAGTACTTC; CDR3: CASSSKRDPPGEQYF
size: -; V: TRBV7-9; D: -; J: TRBJ1-5; DNA: TGTGCCAGCAGCTTACCTGATCAGCCCCAGCATTTT; CDR3: CASSLPDQPQHF
size: -; V: TRBV5-1; D: TRBD2; J: TRBJ2-1; DNA: TGCGCCAGCAGCTTGTCCGGACTAGCGGGATGGGCATACAATGAGCAGTTCTTC; CDR3: CASSLSGLAGWAYNEQFF
size: -; V: TRBV4-1; D: -; J: TRBJ2-1; DNA: TGCGCCAGCAGCCAGGTAGGGGGCAATGAGCAGTTCTTC; CDR3: CASSQVGGNEQFF
size: -; V: TRBV5-1; D: TRBD1; J: TRBJ1-2; DNA: TGCGCCAGCAGCTCAAAAACATGGGGACAGCGCTATGGCTACACCTTC; CDR3: CASSSKTWGQRYGYTF
size: -; V: TRBV13; D: -; J: TRBJ2-1; DNA: TGTGCCAGCAGCAGACAAAGCACCTACAATGAGCAGTTCTTC; CDR3: CASSRQSTYNEQFF